This TCR beta chain was retrieved from a study of T cells in Graves' hyperthyroidism and ophthalmopathy. The J segment lost 6 bases and the V segment lost 7 bases, leaving 6 bases of the junction unmatched. The CDR3 totals 12 residues. Germline CDR1 and CDR2: WSHSY and SAAADI. Not enrolled were patients with uncontrolled infection, other autoimmune disease, pregnancy or lactation. TCR beta CDR3 regions were amplified from RNA. The primer set for the first-round RT-PCR of the TCR CDR3 was HTBI. TCRdb ran MiXCR on the multiplex PCR reads and lists one entry per CDR3 protein. Of around 600,000 distinct CDR3 sequences in the sample, about 45% were seen once. Ten or more counts support this clonotype.

The gene calls are TRBV10-2 and TRBJ2-7; TRBD1 agrees at 7 bases. The specimen was peripheral blood or thyroid tissue (not recorded which). This clonotype was obtained from an adult man with Graves' disease, either hyperthyroidism or ophthalmopathy (not recorded which). CDR3 protein: CASTSTGSEQYF. The CDR3 nucleotides are TGCGCCAGCACCTCGACAGGGTCCGAGCAGTACTTC.